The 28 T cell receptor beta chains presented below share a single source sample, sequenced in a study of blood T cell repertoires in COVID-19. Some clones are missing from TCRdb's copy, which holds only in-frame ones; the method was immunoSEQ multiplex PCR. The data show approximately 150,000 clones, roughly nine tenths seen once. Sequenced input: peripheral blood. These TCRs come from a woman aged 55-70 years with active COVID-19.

The CDR3 DNA is TGCGCCTTCTCAGAGTTGGGCGCTGAAGCTTTCTTT. This codes for CAFSELGAEAFF. The J gene is TRBJ1-1, the V gene TRBV23-1, with D hard to call. TRBV23-1 is placed among ORFs of uncertain function. V lost 11 bases, J lost 6 bases, and 16 bases lay in between. This CDR3 contains 12 residues.

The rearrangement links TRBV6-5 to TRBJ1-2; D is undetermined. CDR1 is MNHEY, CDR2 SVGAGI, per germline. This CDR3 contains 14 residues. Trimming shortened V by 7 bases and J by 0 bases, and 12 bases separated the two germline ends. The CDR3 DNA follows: TGTGCCAGCACGAGGGCCTCCACTAACTATGGCTACACCTTC. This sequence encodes CASTRASTNYGYTF.

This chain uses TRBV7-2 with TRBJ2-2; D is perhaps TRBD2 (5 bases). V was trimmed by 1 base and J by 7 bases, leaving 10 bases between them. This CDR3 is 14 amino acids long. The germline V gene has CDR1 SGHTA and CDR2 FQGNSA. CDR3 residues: CASSLVLGGGELFF. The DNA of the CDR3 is TGTGCCAGCAGCTTAGTACTAGGAGGCGGGGAGCTGTTTTTT. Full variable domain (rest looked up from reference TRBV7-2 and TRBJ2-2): GAGVSQSPSNKVTEKGKDVELRCDPISGHTALYWYRQSLGQGLEFLIYFQGNSAPDKSGLPSDRFSAERTGGSVSTLTIQRTQQEDSAVYLCASSLVLGGGELFFGEGSRLTVL.

The CDR3, as DNA: TGTGCCAGCAGTGGATTGGGGCCTGAAGCTTTCTTT. This gives the protein CASSGLGPEAFF. V usage is TRBV12-3 or TRBV12-4 and J usage is TRBJ1-1; perhaps TRBD1 as D (5 bases). Deletions cut 5 bases from V and 6 bases from J, with 10 bases between. The CDR3 contains 12 residues.

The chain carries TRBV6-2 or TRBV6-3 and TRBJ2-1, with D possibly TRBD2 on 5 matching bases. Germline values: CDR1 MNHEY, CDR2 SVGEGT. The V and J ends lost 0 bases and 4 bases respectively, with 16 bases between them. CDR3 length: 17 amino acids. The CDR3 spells CASSYSPSAGLYNEQFF. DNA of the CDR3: TGTGCCAGCAGTTACTCCCCTTCCGCGGGCCTATACAATGAGCAGTTCTTC.

This chain's CDR3 is CASSMGHKGETQYF. CDR3 DNA: TGTGCCAGTAGTATGGGACATAAGGGGGAGACCCAGTACTTC. The chain joins TRBV19 to TRBJ2-5; D might be TRBD1 (6 bases). Germline CDR1 LNHDA, CDR2 SQIVND (reference sequence). Trimming left V 3 bases short and J 5 bases short, with 13 bases between. The CDR3 is 14 amino acids.

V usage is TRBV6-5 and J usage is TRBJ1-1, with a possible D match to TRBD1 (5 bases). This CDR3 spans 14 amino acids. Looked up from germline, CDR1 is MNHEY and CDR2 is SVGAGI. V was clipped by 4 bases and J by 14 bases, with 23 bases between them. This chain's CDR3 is CASSLLRGRVPAFF. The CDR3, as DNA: TGTGCCAGCAGTTTACTTCGGGGGAGGGTCCCAGCGTTCTTT.

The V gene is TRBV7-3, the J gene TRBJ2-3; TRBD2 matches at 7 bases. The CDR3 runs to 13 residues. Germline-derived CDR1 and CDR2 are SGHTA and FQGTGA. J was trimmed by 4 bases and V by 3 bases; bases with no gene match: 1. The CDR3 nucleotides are TGTGCCAGCAGCTTCGCGGGAGCAGATACGCAGTATTTT. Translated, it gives CASSFAGADTQYF.

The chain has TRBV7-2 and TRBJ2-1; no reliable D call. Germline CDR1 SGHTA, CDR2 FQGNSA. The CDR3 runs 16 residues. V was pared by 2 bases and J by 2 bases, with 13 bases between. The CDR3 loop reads CASSLSTSITYNEQFF. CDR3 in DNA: TGTGCCAGCAGCTTAAGCACTTCCATTACCTACAATGAGCAGTTCTTC.

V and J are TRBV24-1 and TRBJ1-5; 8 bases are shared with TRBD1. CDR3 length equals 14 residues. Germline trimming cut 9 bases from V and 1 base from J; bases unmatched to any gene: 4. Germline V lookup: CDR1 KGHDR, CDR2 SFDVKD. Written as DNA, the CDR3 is TGTGCCACCCAGGGGGCGCAAAGCAATCAGCCCCAGCATTTT. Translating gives CATQGAQSNQPQHF.

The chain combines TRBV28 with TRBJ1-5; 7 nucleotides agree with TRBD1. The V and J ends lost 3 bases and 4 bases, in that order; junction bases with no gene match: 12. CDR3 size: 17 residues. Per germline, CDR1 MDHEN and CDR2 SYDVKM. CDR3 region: CASSFGQVQRRNQPQHF. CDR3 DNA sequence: TGTGCCAGCAGTTTCGGACAGGTCCAGCGTAGGAATCAGCCCCAGCATTTT.

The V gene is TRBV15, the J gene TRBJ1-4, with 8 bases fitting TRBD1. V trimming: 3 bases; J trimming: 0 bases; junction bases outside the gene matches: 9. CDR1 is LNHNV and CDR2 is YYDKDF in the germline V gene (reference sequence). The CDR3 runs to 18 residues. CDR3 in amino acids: CATSRFLQGGATNEKLFF. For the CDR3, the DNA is TGTGCCACCAGCAGGTTCCTACAGGGGGGCGCAACTAATGAAAAACTGTTTTTT.

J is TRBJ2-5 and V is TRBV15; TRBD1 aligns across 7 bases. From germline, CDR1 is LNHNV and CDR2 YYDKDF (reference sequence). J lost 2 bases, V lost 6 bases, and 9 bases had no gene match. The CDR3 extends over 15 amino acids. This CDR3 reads CATSINPTGQETQYF. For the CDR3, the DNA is TGTGCCACCAGTATCAACCCGACAGGGCAAGAGACCCAGTACTTC.

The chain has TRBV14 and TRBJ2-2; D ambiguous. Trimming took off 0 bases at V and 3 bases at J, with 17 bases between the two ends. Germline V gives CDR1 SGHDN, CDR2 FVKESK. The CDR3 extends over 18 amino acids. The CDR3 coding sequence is TGTGCCAGCAGCCAAGAAGTCGACTCCGCTCTGTACACCGGGGAGCTGTTTTTT. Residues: CASSQEVDSALYTGELFF. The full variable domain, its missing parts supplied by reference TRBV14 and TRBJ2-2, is EAGVTQFPSHSVIEKGQTVTLRCDPISGHDNLYWYRRVMGKEIKFLLHFVKESKQDESGMPNNRFLAERTGGTYSTLKVQPAELEDSGVYFCASSQEVDSALYTGELFFGEGSRLTVL.

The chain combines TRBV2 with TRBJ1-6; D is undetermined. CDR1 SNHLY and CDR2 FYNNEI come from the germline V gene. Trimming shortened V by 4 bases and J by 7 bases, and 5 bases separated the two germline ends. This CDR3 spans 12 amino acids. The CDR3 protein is CASSVSNSPLHF. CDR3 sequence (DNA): TGTGCCAGCAGTGTGTCAAATTCACCCCTCCACTTT. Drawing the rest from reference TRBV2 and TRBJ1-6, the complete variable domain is EPEVTQTPSHQVTQMGQEVILRCVPISNHLYFYWYRQILGQKVEFLVSFYNNEISEKSEIFDDQFSVERPDGSNFTLKIRSTKLEDSAMYFCASSVSNSPLHFGNGTRLTVT.

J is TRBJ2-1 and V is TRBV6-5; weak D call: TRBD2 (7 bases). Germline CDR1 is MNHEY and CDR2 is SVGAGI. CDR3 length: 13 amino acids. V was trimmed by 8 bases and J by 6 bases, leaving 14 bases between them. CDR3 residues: CASRGGGLNEQFF. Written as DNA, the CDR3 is TGTGCCAGCCGAGGGGGGGGACTCAATGAGCAGTTCTTC.

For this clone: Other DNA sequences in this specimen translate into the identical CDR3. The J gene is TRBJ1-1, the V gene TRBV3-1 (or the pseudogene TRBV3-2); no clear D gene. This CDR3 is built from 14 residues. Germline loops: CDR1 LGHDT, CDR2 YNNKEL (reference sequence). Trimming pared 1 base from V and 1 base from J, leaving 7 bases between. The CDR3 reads CASSQGARNTEAFF. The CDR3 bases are TGTGCCAGCAGCCAAGGCGCGCGGAACACTGAAGCTTTCTTT.

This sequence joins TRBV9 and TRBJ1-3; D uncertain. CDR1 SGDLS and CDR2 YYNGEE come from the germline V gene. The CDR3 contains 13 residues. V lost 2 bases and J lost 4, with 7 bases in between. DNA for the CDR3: TGTGCCAGCAGCGTTTATATCGGAAACACCATATATTTT. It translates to CASSVYIGNTIYF.

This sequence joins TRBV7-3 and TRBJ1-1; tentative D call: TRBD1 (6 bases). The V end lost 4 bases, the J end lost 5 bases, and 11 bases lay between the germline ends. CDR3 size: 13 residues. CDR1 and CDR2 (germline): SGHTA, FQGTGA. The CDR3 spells CASSSHRDTEAFF. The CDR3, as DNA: TGTGCCAGCAGCTCCCACAGGGATACTGAAGCTTTCTTT.

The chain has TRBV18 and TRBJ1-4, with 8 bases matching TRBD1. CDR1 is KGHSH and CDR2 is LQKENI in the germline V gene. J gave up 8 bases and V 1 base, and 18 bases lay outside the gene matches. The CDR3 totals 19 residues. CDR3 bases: TGTGCCAGCTCACCACGAGAGTTCTATGCCACAGGGGGGGAAGAAAAACTGTTTTTT. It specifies CASSPREFYATGGEEKLFF.

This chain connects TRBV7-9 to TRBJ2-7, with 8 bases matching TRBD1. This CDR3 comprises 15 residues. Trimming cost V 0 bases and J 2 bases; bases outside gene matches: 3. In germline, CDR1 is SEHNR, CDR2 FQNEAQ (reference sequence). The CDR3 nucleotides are TGTGCCAGCAGCTTAGCAGGACAGGGTCCCTACGAGCAGTACTTC. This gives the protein CASSLAGQGPYEQYF.

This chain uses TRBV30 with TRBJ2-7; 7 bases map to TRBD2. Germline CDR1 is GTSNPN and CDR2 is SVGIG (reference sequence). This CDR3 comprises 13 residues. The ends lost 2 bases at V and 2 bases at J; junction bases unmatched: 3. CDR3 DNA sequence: TGTGCCTGGAGTTCGGGGGGTCCCTACGAGCAGTACTTC. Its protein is CAWSSGGPYEQYF.

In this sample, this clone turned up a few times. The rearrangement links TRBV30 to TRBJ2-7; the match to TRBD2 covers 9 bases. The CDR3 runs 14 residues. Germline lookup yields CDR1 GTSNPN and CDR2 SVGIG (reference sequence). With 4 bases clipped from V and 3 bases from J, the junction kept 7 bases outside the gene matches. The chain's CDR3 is CAWNVAGVSYEQYF. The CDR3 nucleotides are TGTGCCTGGAACGTAGCGGGAGTGAGCTACGAGCAGTACTTC.

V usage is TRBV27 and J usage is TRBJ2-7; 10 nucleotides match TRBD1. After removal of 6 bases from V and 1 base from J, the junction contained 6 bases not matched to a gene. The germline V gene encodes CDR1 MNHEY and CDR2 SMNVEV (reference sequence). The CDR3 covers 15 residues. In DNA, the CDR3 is TGTGCCAGCAGCCGGGGACAGGGGAGGTCCTACGAGCAGTACTTC. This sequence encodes CASSRGQGRSYEQYF.

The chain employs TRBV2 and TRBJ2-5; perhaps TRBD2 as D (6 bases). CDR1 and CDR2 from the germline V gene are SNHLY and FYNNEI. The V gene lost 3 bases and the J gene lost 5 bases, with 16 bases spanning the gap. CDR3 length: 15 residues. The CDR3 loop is CASSDFSGLKETQYF. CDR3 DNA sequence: TGTGCCAGCAGTGACTTTTCCGGACTAAAGGAGACCCAGTACTTC.

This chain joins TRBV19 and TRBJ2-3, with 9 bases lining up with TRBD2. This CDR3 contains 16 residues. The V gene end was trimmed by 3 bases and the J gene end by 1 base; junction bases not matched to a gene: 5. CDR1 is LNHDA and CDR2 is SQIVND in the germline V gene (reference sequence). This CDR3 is CASSIGREGRTDTQYF. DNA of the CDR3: TGTGCCAGTAGTATCGGGCGGGAGGGCCGCACAGATACGCAGTATTTT.

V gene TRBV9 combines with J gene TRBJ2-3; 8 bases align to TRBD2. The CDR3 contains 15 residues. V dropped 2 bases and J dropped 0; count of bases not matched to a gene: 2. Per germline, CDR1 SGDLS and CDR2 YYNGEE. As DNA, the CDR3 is TGTGCCAGCAGCGTTAGCGGGACTAGCACAGATACGCAGTATTTT. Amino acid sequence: CASSVSGTSTDTQYF. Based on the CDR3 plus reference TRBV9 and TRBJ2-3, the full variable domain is DSGVTQTPKHLITATGQRVTLRCSPRSGDLSVYWYQQSLDQGLQFLIQYYNGEERAKGNILERFSAQQFPDLHSELNLSSLELGDSALYFCASSVSGTSTDTQYFGPGTRLTVL.

CDR3 loop: CASSLGSVVRGRRSWTEAFF. CDR3 sequence (DNA): TGTGCCAGCAGCTTAGGGTCAGTTGTTAGGGGGCGACGCTCTTGGACTGAAGCTTTCTTT. The chain is built from TRBV7-8 and TRBJ1-1; 7 bases fit TRBD1. CDR1 is SGHVS, CDR2 FQNEAQ, per germline. The V segment lost 1 base and the J segment 5 bases; nucleotides outside the gene matches: 22. The CDR3 runs 20 residues.